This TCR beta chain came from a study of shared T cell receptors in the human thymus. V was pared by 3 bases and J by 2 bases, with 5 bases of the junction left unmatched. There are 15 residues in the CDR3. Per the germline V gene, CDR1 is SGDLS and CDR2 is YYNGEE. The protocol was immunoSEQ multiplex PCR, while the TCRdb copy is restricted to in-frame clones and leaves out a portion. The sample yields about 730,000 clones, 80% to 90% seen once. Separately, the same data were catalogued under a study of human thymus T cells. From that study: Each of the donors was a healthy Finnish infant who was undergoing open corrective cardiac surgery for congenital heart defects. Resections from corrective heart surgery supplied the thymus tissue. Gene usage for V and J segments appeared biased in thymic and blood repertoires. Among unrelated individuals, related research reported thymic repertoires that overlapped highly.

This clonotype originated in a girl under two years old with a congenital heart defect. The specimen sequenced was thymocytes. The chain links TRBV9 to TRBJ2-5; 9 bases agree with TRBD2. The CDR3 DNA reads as TGTGCCAGCAGCGAGGGAGGACTAGCGCAAGAGACCCAGTACTTC. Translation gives CASSEGGLAQETQYF.